The clone carrying this TCR beta chain showed up just once. The sample comes from a study of T cell changes during pregnancy in multiple sclerosis. The table came from immunoSEQ multiplex PCR; TCRdb's copy has only in-frame clones and leaves some out. The sample consists of tens of thousands of clones, around 96% of them appearing once. The CDR3 sequence is 16 residues long. The V gene lost 0 bases and the J gene lost 2 bases, with 11 bases spanning the gap. The germline gives CDR1 MNHEY, CDR2 SMNVEV (reference sequence). The material sequenced was CD8+ T cells from peripheral blood mononuclear cells, taken after pregnancy. The sequence was obtained from a female donor with multiple sclerosis, enrolled in a pregnancy study. This chain joins TRBV27 and TRBJ2-1; D possibly corresponds to TRBD2 (5 bases). The CDR3 sequence: CASSLSSSGAYNEQFF. The CDR3 nucleotides read TGTGCCAGCAGTTTATCGTCCAGCGGAGCCTACAATGAGCAGTTCTTC.